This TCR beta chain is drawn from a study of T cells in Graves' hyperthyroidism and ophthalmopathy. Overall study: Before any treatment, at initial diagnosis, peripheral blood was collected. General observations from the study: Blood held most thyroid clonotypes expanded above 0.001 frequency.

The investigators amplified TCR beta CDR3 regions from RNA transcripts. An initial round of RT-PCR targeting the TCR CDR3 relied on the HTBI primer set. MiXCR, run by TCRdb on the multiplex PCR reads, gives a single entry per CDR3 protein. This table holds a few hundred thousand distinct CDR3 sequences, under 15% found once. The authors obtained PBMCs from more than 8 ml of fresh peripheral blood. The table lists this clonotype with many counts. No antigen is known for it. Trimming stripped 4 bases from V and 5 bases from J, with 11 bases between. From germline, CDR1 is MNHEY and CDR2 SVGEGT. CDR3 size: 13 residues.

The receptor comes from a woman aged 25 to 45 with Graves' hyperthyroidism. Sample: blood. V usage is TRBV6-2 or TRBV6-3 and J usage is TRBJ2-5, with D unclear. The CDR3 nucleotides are TGTGCCAGCAGTTTGCCTTATTGGGAGACCCAGTACTTC. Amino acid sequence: CASSLPYWETQYF.